This TCR beta chain originates from a study of blood T cell repertoires in COVID-19. Looking at the study overall: Spain, Italy and the United States supplied samples that represented acute and convalescent COVID-19. PBMCs, B-cell-depleted T cells, or T cells provided the cDNA or gDNA that made up the material.

Germline loops: CDR1 LGHNA, CDR2 YNFKEQ. V dropped 2 bases and J dropped 0 bases, with 14 bases sitting between them. The CDR3 loop spans 17 amino acids. In the original processing: Counts of nucleated cells, estimated from reference gene primer amplification, were obtained. The protocol was immunoSEQ multiplex PCR, while the TCRdb copy is restricted to in-frame clones and leaves out a portion. V and J calls plus clone size are reproduced from that table; the DNA served to infer D and trimming. The sample consists of fewer than 200,000 clones, more than 70% of them appearing once. V usage is TRBV4-2 and J usage is TRBJ1-3; D uncertain. The TCR originated in a man aged 50 or older who had recovered from COVID-19. Input material: peripheral blood. For the CDR3, the DNA is TGTGCCAGCAGCCAATACAGCAGTATTAGCTCTGGAAACACCATATATTTT. Translating it yields CASSQYSSISSGNTIYF.